The clone carrying this T cell receptor beta chain was counted at least ten times. These data belong to a study of spatial heterogeneity in lung cancer. Individually, TCR cDNA molecules were each labelled with a unique molecular identifier. TCRdb analysed the 5' RACE reads with MiXCR anew, one entry per CDR3 protein. Found here are about 45,000 distinct CDR3 sequences, nearly 7% of them singletons; the top ten hold about 45%. As for time point: sample taken at primary tumor resection. The germline V gene encodes CDR1 MNHEY and CDR2 SVGAGI. Trimming pared 6 bases from V and 8 bases from J, leaving 15 bases between. The CDR3 covers 13 residues.

Sample: PBMCs, taken at surgery. This clonotype originated in a female donor with early-stage non-small cell lung cancer. V is TRBV6-5 and J is TRBJ2-3; a weak D match, TRBD2 (5 bases). The CDR3 region has the DNA TGTGCCAGCAGCCCGGTAGCCCGGGGTACGCAGTATTTT. Translation: CASSPVARGTQYF.